This T cell receptor (beta chain) was captured in a study of tumor-infiltrating lymphocytes in primary liver carcinoma. As for the study in general: The tumors, T1-T3 N0M0 lesions, were 4.2 to 10 cm across. The study's findings and limits: Tumors carried a top-250-clone fraction significantly exceeding that of blood (p = 0.039). Pairs of tumor regions overlapped more than tumor-adjacent and tumor-blood pairs did.

Germline values: CDR1 MNHGY, CDR2 SVAAGI. CDR3 length: 16 residues. TCR beta cDNA was made from roughly 450 ng total RNA with a constant-region primer. Three nested multiplex PCR rounds, a slightly modified ARM-PCR, produced the libraries for TCR beta. Each of the first two PCR rounds ran roughly 10 cycles with TRBV1-TRBV30 forward and C-beta reverse primers. TCRdb used MiXCR to reprocess the multiplex PCR reads, holding one entry per CDR3 protein. The data show 35,000 to 40,000 distinct CDR3 sequences, with about 75% seen just once and approximately 37% held by the top ten. Co-extracting RNA and DNA was done with roughly 17-33 mg of unsorted bulk tissue as input. The patients, who had chronic HBV infection, were treatment-naive (untreated). Comment on this clonotype: Its antigen is as yet unknown. A read error may produce the germline difference seen at one junction end.

The material sequenced was tumor-adjacent normal liver tissue. V gene TRBV6-9 combines with J gene TRBJ2-5, with 11 bases aligning to TRBD2. This clonotype was obtained from a man between 40 and 49 years old with primary liver carcinoma and hepatitis B virus infection. The CDR3 bases are TGTGCAAGCAGTCCCTTCGGGACTAGCGGTCAAGAGACCCAGTACTTC. Amino acid sequence: CASSPFGTSGQETQYF.